These T cell receptor beta chains were read from a single sample in a study of human T cells and chemical hapten exposure. TCRdb analysed the RACE reads with MiXCR anew, one entry per CDR3 protein. The sample includes about 71,000 distinct CDR3 sequences, around 10% of them seen just once. This sample comprised whole blood, obtained in connection with sensitization to the hapten diphenylcyclopropenone (DPC). The source of these receptors is a woman in her forties with alopecia areata. Some clones in this sample may be carry-over from other donors' samples. Both conserved end residues are part of each CDR3. The D gene is left open where the match is weak. Clone size is stated in some rows and not others, as once, few, many or a class when expanded.

TRBV12-3/TRBV12-4	TRBJ2-2	NA	NA	CASSLSQLNTELFF	TGTGCCAGCAGTTTGTCGCAGTTGAACACCGAGCTGTTTTTT
TRBV20-1	TRBJ1-1	NA	NA	CSAQGTGTEAFF	TGCAGTGCCCAGGGAACTGGCACTGAAGCTTTCTTT
TRBV7-2	TRBJ2-1	NA	many	CASSLDGVLVAKQFF	TGTGCCAGCAGCTTAGATGGGGTGCTGGTGGCCAAGCAGTTCTTC
TRBV9	TRBJ2-1	NA	many	CASSTGDFYNEQFF	TGTGCCAGCAGCACGGGGGACTTTTACAATGAGCAGTTCTTC
TRBV6-5	TRBJ1-1	NA	many	CASSYGLQTNTEAFF	TGTGCCAGCAGTTATGGCCTACAGACGAACACTGAAGCTTTCTTT
TRBV3-1	TRBJ1-1	NA	few	CASSQLHANTEAFF	TGTGCCAGCAGCCAACTACATGCGAACACTGAAGCTTTCTTT
TRBV7-8	TRBJ2-7	TRBD1	many	CASSWIRTGASYEQYF	TGTGCCAGCAGCTGGATACGGACAGGGGCATCCTACGAGCAGTACTTC
TRBV11-2	TRBJ1-2	NA	many	CASSLDRQDGYTF	TGTGCCAGCAGCTTAGATAGGCAGGATGGCTACACCTTC
TRBV11-2	TRBJ1-1	NA	many	CASSLAGPEGVFF	TGTGCCAGCAGCTTAGCGGGACCGGAGGGGGTTTTCTTT
TRBV6-6	TRBJ2-3	NA	many	CASSFGHPGASTDTQYF	TGTGCCAGCAGTTTCGGTCACCCCGGGGCTAGCACAGATACGCAGTATTTT
TRBV3-1	TRBJ2-7	NA	many	CASSHEAGTRYEQYF	TGTGCCAGCAGCCATGAAGCCGGGACCCGCTACGAGCAGTACTTC
TRBV4-1	TRBJ2-3	TRBD1	NA	CASSLRGQGASDTQYF	TGCGCCAGCAGCCTACGCGGACAGGGGGCATCAGATACGCAGTATTTT
TRBV11-1	TRBJ2-7	NA	NA	CASSRAGLTYEQYF	TGTGCCAGCAGCAGAGCAGGTCTTACCTACGAGCAGTACTTC
TRBV7-6	TRBJ2-5	NA	NA	CASSLPGSGLETQYF	TGTGCCAGCAGCCTCCCGGGGAGCGGACTTGAGACCCAGTACTTC
TRBV18	TRBJ2-3	NA	few	CASSPSSTDTQYF	TGTGCCAGCTCGCCATCTAGCACAGATACGCAGTATTTT
TRBV20-1	TRBJ1-3	NA	NA	CSVDGGSSGNTIYF	TGCAGTGTTGATGGAGGGAGCTCTGGAAACACCATATATTTT
TRBV7-2	TRBJ2-3	NA	few	CASSLEGVTQYF	TGTGCCAGCAGCTTAGAGGGGGTTACGCAGTATTTT
TRBV6-2/TRBV6-3	TRBJ2-3	TRBD2	few	CASSLLTSGGDTDTQYF	TGTGCCAGCAGTCTCCTGACTAGCGGGGGCGACACAGATACGCAGTATTTT
TRBV29-1	TRBJ1-1	NA	few	CSVAGPRKAFF	TGCAGCGTTGCGGGACCTCGAAAAGCTTTCTTT
TRBV29-1	TRBJ1-1	NA	many	CSAMGRTEAFF	TGCAGCGCCATGGGGAGGACTGAAGCTTTCTTT
TRBV7-2	TRBJ1-2	NA	once	CASSLGDGYTF	TGTGCCAGCAGCTTAGGCGATGGCTACACCTTC
TRBV14	TRBJ1-1	NA	many	CASSQGVYTEAFF	TGTGCCAGCAGCCAAGGGGTCTACACTGAAGCTTTCTTT
TRBV12-3/TRBV12-4	TRBJ1-2	NA	many	CASSLARQNGYTF	TGTGCCAGCAGTTTAGCGCGGCAGAACGGCTACACCTTC
TRBV29-1	TRBJ2-7	NA	NA	CSEKTGNEQYF	TGCAGCGAGAAGACAGGCAACGAGCAGTACTTC
TRBV25-1	TRBJ2-7	TRBD1	NA	CASSDPNRGYEQYF	TGTGCCAGCAGTGACCCGAACAGGGGCTACGAGCAGTACTTC
TRBV7-2	TRBJ1-1	TRBD1	many	CASSSGQGYTEAFF	TGTGCCAGCAGCTCGGGACAGGGGTACACTGAAGCTTTCTTT
TRBV7-3	TRBJ1-3	NA	NA	CASSPGGSGNTIYF	TGTGCCAGCAGCCCCGGGGGCTCTGGAAACACCATATATTTT
TRBV7-2	TRBJ2-2	NA	many	CASSFLNTGELFF	TGTGCCAGCAGCTTCCTAAACACCGGGGAGCTGTTTTTT
TRBV24-1	TRBJ2-1	NA	NA	CAGLNEQFF	TGTGCCGGGCTTAATGAGCAGTTCTTC
TRBV5-4	TRBJ1-6	NA	many	CASSAAPSNNSPLHF	TGTGCCAGCAGTGCGGCTCCCTCCAATAATTCACCCCTCCACTTT
TRBV29-1	TRBJ1-1	TRBD1	many	CSVVRGLGTEAFF	TGCAGCGTTGTCAGGGGGCTTGGCACTGAAGCTTTCTTT
TRBV5-8	TRBJ1-5	TRBD1	few	CASSGPGQILNQPQHF	TGTGCCAGCAGCGGGCCGGGACAGATTCTCAATCAGCCCCAGCATTTT
TRBV4-3	TRBJ1-3	NA	many	CASSQEWGWRGNTIYF	TGCGCCAGCAGCCAAGAATGGGGGTGGCGTGGAAACACCATATATTTT
TRBV5-4	TRBJ2-5	NA	few	CASSLAGGAQETQYF	TGTGCCAGCAGCTTGGCCGGCGGGGCTCAAGAGACCCAGTACTTC
TRBV28	TRBJ1-6	NA	many	CASSLYQHNSPLHF	TGTGCCAGCAGTTTATACCAGCATAATTCACCCCTCCACTTT
TRBV29-1	TRBJ1-3	NA	few	CSVEDPGQTGNTIYF	TGCAGCGTTGAAGACCCGGGGCAAACTGGAAACACCATATATTTT
TRBV5-1	TRBJ1-1	NA	NA	CASSLASAGCEAFF	TGCGCCAGCAGCTTGGCCTCGGCAGGGTGCGAAGCTTTCTTT
TRBV7-3	TRBJ1-5	TRBD1	many	CASSPRDRGSNQPQHF	TGTGCCAGCAGCCCCCGCGACAGGGGTAGCAATCAGCCCCAGCATTTT
TRBV2	TRBJ1-2	NA	many	CASSVTRVLNYGYTF	TGTGCCAGCAGTGTGACGCGGGTCCTCAACTATGGCTACACCTTC
TRBV12-3/TRBV12-4	TRBJ1-1	NA	many	CASTLPMGDTEAFF	TGTGCCAGCACCTTACCCATGGGGGACACTGAAGCTTTCTTT
TRBV20-1	TRBJ1-2	NA	NA	CSARDSTGYGYTF	TGCAGTGCTAGAGATAGTACAGGTTATGGCTACACCTTC
TRBV6-5	TRBJ1-6	NA	many	CASSYKGPNSPLHF	TGTGCCAGCAGTTACAAGGGGCCTAATTCACCCCTCCACTTT
TRBV6-1	TRBJ2-7	NA	many	CASNLDYAYEQYF	TGTGCCAGCAACCTGGACTACGCCTACGAGCAGTACTTC
TRBV29-1	TRBJ1-1	NA	NA	CSARTGSTEVFF	TGCAGCGCCAGAACAGGGTCCACTGAAGTTTTCTTT
TRBV20-1	TRBJ2-5	NA	few	CSARVSGQETQYF	TGCAGTGCTAGAGTTAGCGGTCAAGAGACCCAGTACTTC
TRBV10-2	TRBJ2-4	TRBD1	NA	CASSESVLYRGNIQYF	TGCGCCAGCAGTGAGTCGGTCCTTTACAGGGGAAACATTCAGTACTTC
TRBV3-1	TRBJ2-7	TRBD1	NA	CASSQEGGSPLQGIHYEQYF	TGTGCCAGCAGCCAAGAAGGGGGCAGCCCTCTTCAAGGCATTCACTACGAGCAGTACTTC
TRBV11-1	TRBJ1-1	NA	few	CASSFAVGNTEAFF	TGTGCCAGCAGCTTCGCCGTTGGGAACACTGAAGCTTTCTTT
TRBV10-3	TRBJ1-2	NA	many	CAIDGGPIGYTF	TGTGCCATCGACGGAGGTCCTATTGGCTACACCTTC
TRBV10-1	TRBJ2-7	NA	many	CASSSESSYEQYF	TGCGCCAGCAGTTCGGAAAGCTCCTACGAGCAGTACTTC
TRBV20-1	TRBJ2-3	TRBD2	many	CSASGGAGTDTQYF	TGCAGTGCTAGCGGGGGGGCCGGCACAGATACGCAGTATTTT